The rows below give T cell receptor beta chains drawn from one sample of a study of cytomegalovirus exposure and HLA in healthy donors. Assay used: immunoSEQ multiplex PCR; TCRdb lists only in-frame clones, some missing. This sample has approximately 74,000 clones, with 65% to 85% found just once. Sequenced material: PBMCs. Receptor source: a woman aged 25 to 39 in good health and CMV-seronegative. Each CDR3 is given with its conserved first and last residue. Each record gives: clone size, J gene, V gene, D gene, CDR3 DNA, CDR3 protein. D genes are given only for firm matches. Clone size is given for some rows only: seen once, a few or many times, or a class if the clone is expanded.

>.|TRBJ2-2|TRBV5-4|.
TGTGCCAGCAGCTTCTCGGACACCGGGGAGCTGTTTTTT
CASSFSDTGELFF
>few|TRBJ2-5|TRBV6-1|.
TGTGCCAGCAGTGAAGCGGCGGGGAATCAAGAGACCCAGTACTTC
CASSEAAGNQETQYF
>.|TRBJ1-2|TRBV19|.
TGTGCCAGTAGTGCCGCGACAGCTACGCTTTATGGCTACACCTTC
CASSAATATLYGYTF
>few|TRBJ2-2|TRBV7-9|TRBD1
TGTGCCAGCAGCTTGACGGACAGGGGGCGCTACACCGGGGAGCTGTTTTTT
CASSLTDRGRYTGELFF
>.|TRBJ1-2|TRBV2|.
TGTGCCAGCAGTGAAGCTTACAGGATTAACTATGGCTACACCTTC
CASSEAYRINYGYTF
>.|TRBJ1-1|TRBV19|TRBD1
TGTGCCAGTAGTATAGAGGGACAGATTAACACTGAAGCTTTCTTT
CASSIEGQINTEAFF
>.|TRBJ1-5|TRBV2|.
TGTGCCAGCAGTGAAGGGAGTAGCAATCAGCCCCAGCATTTT
CASSEGSSNQPQHF
>once|TRBJ2-7|TRBV11-2|.
TGTGCCAGCAGCCGCGGGGGCCTATCCTACGAGCAGTACTTC
CASSRGGLSYEQYF
>.|TRBJ1-3|TRBV9|TRBD1
TGTGCCAGCAGCCCCCGGGACAGGGGATCCTCTGGAAACACCATATATTTT
CASSPRDRGSSGNTIYF
>.|TRBJ2-1|TRBV10-2|TRBD2
TGCGCCAGCAGTGACTCGGGACTAGCGGGGGGGTACAATGAGCAGTTCTTC
CASSDSGLAGGYNEQFF
>.|TRBJ2-3|TRBV18|.
TGTGCCAGCTCATATGTTTGGGGGGGCACAGATACGCAGTATTTT
CASSYVWGGTDTQYF
>.|TRBJ1-2|TRBV7-2|.
TGTGCCAGCAGCTTACGCTCCCCGGAGGTGGGCGGCTACACCTTC
CASSLRSPEVGGYTF
>.|TRBJ1-1|TRBV7-8|TRBD1
TGTGCCAGCAGCCCGAGACAGGGGATTGTGAACACTGAAGCTTTCTTT
CASSPRQGIVNTEAFF
>.|TRBJ2-2|TRBV30|TRBD1
TGTGCCTGGAGTGTCAGGGGGCGCCACACCGGGGAGCTGTTTTTT
CAWSVRGRHTGELFF
>.|TRBJ1-1|TRBV25-1|.
TGTGCCAGCAGTAGCCCGTACACTGAAGCTTTCTTT
CASSSPYTEAFF
>.|TRBJ2-2|TRBV19|TRBD1
TGTGCCAGTAGTTGGTGGACAGGGGGCGACACCGGGGAGCTGTTTTTT
CASSWWTGGDTGELFF
>.|TRBJ1-1|TRBV28|.
TGTGCCAGCAGTTTACACAGCATAAGTGAAGCTTTCTTT
CASSLHSISEAFF
>.|TRBJ2-1|TRBV19|.
TGTGCCAGCAGCACTCTATCGGGAACAGGGAAATATGAGCAGTTCTTC
CASSTLSGTGKYEQFF
>.|TRBJ1-4|TRBV30|.
TGTGCCTGGGGCACAGGGAGGGATGGGGAAAAACTGTTTTTT
CAWGTGRDGEKLFF
>.|TRBJ1-6|TRBV7-6|.
TGTGCCAGCAGCTTAGGAGGCGGGGATAGGGGCTCCTATAATTCACCCCTCCACTTT
CASSLGGGDRGSYNSPLHF
>.|TRBJ1-2|TRBV14|TRBD1
TGTGCCAGCAGCCAAGTCGACAGGGGGCCTGGCTACACCTTC
CASSQVDRGPGYTF
>.|TRBJ2-2|TRBV14|.
TGTGCCAGCAGCCCTTTAGGTGGAGCGGTCGGGGAGCTGTTTTTT
CASSPLGGAVGELFF
>.|TRBJ2-7|TRBV19|TRBD2
TGTGCCAGTAGCGCCGGTGCTAGCGGATACGAGCAGTACTTC
CASSAGASGYEQYF
>.|TRBJ1-1|TRBV28|TRBD1
TGTGCCAGCAGGATACAGGGGGCGGTGGACCCTGAAGCTTTCTTT
CASRIQGAVDPEAFF
>.|TRBJ1-2|TRBV19|.
TGTGCCAGTAGTATGGGATCGGGACAAACTAACTATGGCTACACCTTC
CASSMGSGQTNYGYTF
>.|TRBJ2-1|TRBV5-1|TRBD1
TGCGCCAGCAGCTTGGCCGGAGGGACAGGTACCTACAATGAGCAGTTCTTC
CASSLAGGTGTYNEQFF
>few|TRBJ1-1|TRBV7-6|.
TGTGCCAGCAGCTTGACAGCTGTTTCTGAAGCTTTCTTT
CASSLTAVSEAFF
>few|TRBJ2-7|TRBV18|.
TGTGCCAGCTCACCACCTGGTGATACACAGTACTTC
CASSPPGDTQYF
>.|TRBJ2-2|TRBV11-2|TRBD1
TGTGCCAGCAGCTTAGTAGGTGGACAGGGAAACACCGGGGAGCTGTTTTTT
CASSLVGGQGNTGELFF
>.|TRBJ2-1|TRBV27|TRBD2
TGTGCCAGCAGTTTAAGGCTAGCGGGGGGCGGGTTCTACAATGAGCAGTTCTTC
CASSLRLAGGGFYNEQFF
>few|TRBJ2-1|TRBV6-4|.
TGTGCCAGCAGCCAGGGCTCCTACAATGAGCAGTTCTTC
CASSQGSYNEQFF
>.|TRBJ2-7|TRBV19|.
TGTGCCAGTAGTATTTTGGGCACCACCTACGAGCAGTACTTC
CASSILGTTYEQYF
>.|TRBJ1-1|TRBV5-1|.
TGCGCCAGCAGCTTGGCGGGTGCCGACACTGAAGCTTTCTTT
CASSLAGADTEAFF
>.|TRBJ2-3|TRBV28|.
TGTGCCAGCAGGAGGGATAGCACAGATACGCAGTATTTT
CASRRDSTDTQYF
>.|TRBJ2-6|TRBV6-4|TRBD1
TGTGCCAGCAGTGACATCGGACAGGGGAGTGGGGCCAACGTCCTGACTTTC
CASSDIGQGSGANVLTF
>.|TRBJ2-7|TRBV5-1|TRBD1
TGCGCCAGCAGCTTGGGGACAGGGGAGTTGGACGAGCAGTACTTC
CASSLGTGELDEQYF
>.|TRBJ2-7|TRBV4-1|.
TGCGCCAGCAGCCCCCGCGGGGGCGGCTACGAGCAGTACTTC
CASSPRGGGYEQYF
>.|TRBJ1-1|TRBV30|TRBD1
TGTGCCTGGAGTGGGGGACAGAGTAACACTGAAGCTTTCTTT
CAWSGGQSNTEAFF
>.|TRBJ2-5|TRBV6-5|TRBD1
TGTGCCAGCAGTTCGGTCAGGGGGCCTGAGACCCAGTACTTC
CASSSVRGPETQYF
>.|TRBJ1-1|TRBV28|TRBD1
TGTGCCAGCAGCACACAGGGGAGTGGGACTGAAGCTTTCTTT
CASSTQGSGTEAFF
>.|TRBJ1-1|TRBV19|.
TGTGCCAGTAGTATAGATTCGGGACAGAACACTGAAGCTTTCTTT
CASSIDSGQNTEAFF
>.|TRBJ1-1|TRBV5-1|TRBD1
TGCGCCAGCTTGGAGGGACAGGGCGTCACTGAAGCTTTCTTT
CASLEGQGVTEAFF
>.|TRBJ2-3|TRBV7-9|.
TGTGCCAGCAGCTTCGGCCAGGGAGGAGATACGCAGTATTTT
CASSFGQGGDTQYF
>.|TRBJ1-5|TRBV27|.
TGTGCCAGCAGTTTCAAAGGACAGAGCAATCAGCCCCAGCATTTT
CASSFKGQSNQPQHF
>once|TRBJ2-3|TRBV7-9|TRBD2
TGTGCCAGCAGCTTAGGAGGAGCTGGCGGGGGGAGCACAGATACGCAGTATTTT
CASSLGGAGGGSTDTQYF
>.|TRBJ1-1|TRBV7-2|.
TGTGCCAGCAGCTCCCAGCGGAACACTGAAGCTTTCTTT
CASSSQRNTEAFF
>.|TRBJ2-7|TRBV6-1|.
TGTGCCAGCAGCTCAGGGGGGTCCGGAAACTACGAGCAGTACTTC
CASSSGGSGNYEQYF
>.|TRBJ1-2|TRBV5-1|.
TGCGCCAGCAGCTTGGGGGGCGCCCCTGGCTACACCTTC
CASSLGGAPGYTF
>few|TRBJ1-1|TRBV9|.
TGTGCCAGCAGCGTATCCCAGAACACTGAAGCTTTCTTT
CASSVSQNTEAFF
>.|TRBJ1-2|TRBV5-1|TRBD1
TGCGCCAGCAGCAGAACCGGGACAGGGAGTTGGTATGGCTACACCTTC
CASSRTGTGSWYGYTF
>.|TRBJ1-5|TRBV6-6|.
TGTGCCAGCAGTTACTCTAGGAGCGGCCGGCCCCAGCATTTT
CASSYSRSGRPQHF
>few|TRBJ1-2|TRBV2|.
TGTGCCAGCACCCCCCAGGAGGAATTCTATGGCTACACCTTC
CASTPQEEFYGYTF
>.|TRBJ1-2|TRBV5-6|TRBD1
TGTGCCAGCAGCTTGGCCAGGGGGCAGGGCTATGGCTACACCTTC
CASSLARGQGYGYTF
>.|TRBJ1-1|TRBV7-9|.
TGTGCCAGCAGCTTAGATGCCCGGGGCACTGAAGCTTTCTTT
CASSLDARGTEAFF
>.|TRBJ1-2|TRBV9|.
TGTGCCAGCAGCGTAGAGGCGTCGGGAAGTGGCTACACCTTC
CASSVEASGSGYTF
>.|TRBJ2-7|TRBV7-9|.
TGTGCCAGCAGCACTCGACAGCCCTACTACGAGCAGTACTTC
CASSTRQPYYEQYF
>.|TRBJ1-5|TRBV28|TRBD1
TGTGCCAGCAGTTTCTCGACAGGGTATCAGCCCCAGCATTTT
CASSFSTGYQPQHF
>.|TRBJ1-1|TRBV7-2|TRBD1
TGTGCCAGCAGCTTTGACAGGGTGCCGGCTTTCTTT
CASSFDRVPAFF
>.|TRBJ1-3|TRBV6-6|.
TGTGCCAGCAGTTTGGGGGGGTCTGGAAACACCATATATTTT
CASSLGGSGNTIYF